The rows below give T cell receptor beta chains drawn from one sample of a study of cytomegalovirus exposure and HLA in healthy donors. Sequencing was performed with immunoSEQ multiplex PCR; in TCRdb, only in-frame clones are kept and a portion is missing. The sample contains around 200,000 clones, approximately 80% of which appear only once. The sequencing sample was made of PBMCs. Receptors were obtained from a woman aged 45-65 years in good health and CMV-seropositive. The CDR3 runs from the conserved cysteine through the conserved F or W. Each record gives: clone size, J gene, D gene, V gene, CDR3 DNA, CDR3 protein. The D gene is left open where the match is weak. The size entry is marked missing in some rows and otherwise reads once, few, many or a size class.

abundance: .
j_gene: TRBJ2-5
d_gene: TRBD1
v_gene: TRBV5-4
CDR3nt: TGTGCCAGCAGCACGGGGACAGAGCAAGAGACCCAGTACTTC
CDR3aa: CASSTGTEQETQYF

abundance: .
j_gene: TRBJ2-2
d_gene: .
v_gene: TRBV6-6
CDR3nt: TGTGCCAGCAGTTACGGCGAGGACACCGGGGAGCTGTTTTTT
CDR3aa: CASSYGEDTGELFF

abundance: .
j_gene: TRBJ2-2
d_gene: .
v_gene: TRBV7-3
CDR3nt: TGTGCCAGCAGCTTACGAGGGTCGGACACCGGGGAGCTGTTTTTT
CDR3aa: CASSLRGSDTGELFF

abundance: .
j_gene: TRBJ2-5
d_gene: .
v_gene: TRBV5-1
CDR3nt: TGCGCCAGCAGACTGAACGGGGGGCGGCAAGAGACCCAGTACTTC
CDR3aa: CASRLNGGRQETQYF

abundance: .
j_gene: TRBJ2-3
d_gene: TRBD2
v_gene: TRBV27
CDR3nt: TGTGCCAGCAGTTTATCGAGGTCGGCGGGGGGGCCCACTACGCAGTATTTT
CDR3aa: CASSLSRSAGGPTTQYF

abundance: .
j_gene: TRBJ2-5
d_gene: TRBD1
v_gene: TRBV2
CDR3nt: TGTGCCAGCAGTGAAGCGCGACAGGGGGAAACAGAGACCCAGTACTTC
CDR3aa: CASSEARQGETETQYF

abundance: .
j_gene: TRBJ2-7
d_gene: .
v_gene: TRBV5-1
CDR3nt: TGCGCCAGCAGCTTGGATCGAGTCGGTCAGTACTTC
CDR3aa: CASSLDRVGQYF

abundance: .
j_gene: TRBJ1-4
d_gene: TRBD1
v_gene: TRBV25-1
CDR3nt: TGTGCCAGCAGACAGGGGGCCTATTATGAAAAACTGTTTTTT
CDR3aa: CASRQGAYYEKLFF

abundance: .
j_gene: TRBJ1-4
d_gene: .
v_gene: TRBV4-1
CDR3nt: TGCGCCAGCAGCCAAGGATTTCTTTCGGGAGCAACTAATGAAAAACTGTTTTTT
CDR3aa: CASSQGFLSGATNEKLFF

abundance: few
j_gene: TRBJ1-5
d_gene: TRBD1
v_gene: TRBV27
CDR3nt: TGTGCCAGCAGTTGGGGCAACAGGGGTCAGCCCCAGCATTTT
CDR3aa: CASSWGNRGQPQHF

abundance: .
j_gene: TRBJ2-1
d_gene: .
v_gene: TRBV5-1
CDR3nt: TGCGCCAGCAGCTCTTACAGTGCATCCTACAATGAGCAGTTCTTC
CDR3aa: CASSSYSASYNEQFF

abundance: .
j_gene: TRBJ2-7
d_gene: TRBD1
v_gene: TRBV9
CDR3nt: TGTGCCAGCAGCGCAGATCCGGGACAGGGGTACGAGCAGTACTTC
CDR3aa: CASSADPGQGYEQYF

abundance: once
j_gene: TRBJ1-6
d_gene: .
v_gene: TRBV7-8
CDR3nt: TGTGCCAGCAGCGACACATATAAAAATTCACCCCTCCACTTT
CDR3aa: CASSDTYKNSPLHF

abundance: .
j_gene: TRBJ1-2
d_gene: .
v_gene: TRBV5-1
CDR3nt: TGCGCCAGCAGGGCGGGACCGGAGAGCGGCTACACCTTC
CDR3aa: CASRAGPESGYTF

abundance: .
j_gene: TRBJ1-1
d_gene: .
v_gene: TRBV7-3
CDR3nt: TGTGCCAGCAGCTTAAGCGGGGCGGGGACTGAAGCTTTCTTT
CDR3aa: CASSLSGAGTEAFF

abundance: .
j_gene: TRBJ2-7
d_gene: .
v_gene: TRBV4-1
CDR3nt: TGCGCCAGCAGCCAAGCGGGGTGGCCGGCAGACGCCTACGAGCAGTACTTC
CDR3aa: CASSQAGWPADAYEQYF

abundance: .
j_gene: TRBJ2-5
d_gene: .
v_gene: TRBV2
CDR3nt: TGTGCCAGCAGTGAAGTTGGGGAGCAGTACTTC
CDR3aa: CASSEVGEQYF

abundance: .
j_gene: TRBJ1-3
d_gene: .
v_gene: TRBV5-4
CDR3nt: TGTGCCAGCAGCTCCGATGGTACACCTGGAAACACCATATATTTT
CDR3aa: CASSSDGTPGNTIYF

abundance: .
j_gene: TRBJ2-7
d_gene: TRBD2
v_gene: TRBV27
CDR3nt: TGTGCCAGCAGTTTATTCCCCAGCGGGAGACGCTCCTACGAGCAGTACTTC
CDR3aa: CASSLFPSGRRSYEQYF